This is a list of T cell receptor beta chains from one sample in a study of blood T cells in healthy people across ages. TCRdb recomputed calls from the 5' RACE reads with MiXCR, one row per CDR3 protein. The table includes over 600,000 distinct CDR3 sequences, approximately 53% detected once. The specimen was blood. The receptor source for this set is a man aged 35 to 55 in good health. CDR3s include the opening cysteine and the closing phenylalanine or tryptophan. D genes are given only for firm matches. Not every row has a clone size; where given, it reads once, few, many or a size class.

CDR3: CASSPQGAMSYGYTF
DNA: TGTGCCAGCAGCCCCCAGGGGGCGATGAGCTATGGCTACACCTTC
J: TRBJ1-2
D: TRBD1
length: 15
size: once
V: TRBV7-3

CDR3: CASSLAQGQAKAFF
DNA: TGTGCCAGCAGCTTAGCGCAGGGGCAAGCAAAAGCTTTCTTT
J: TRBJ1-1
D: NA
length: 14
size: NA
V: TRBV7-2

CDR3: CASSQEVTPKVYEQYF
DNA: TGCGCCAGCAGCCAAGAAGTCACCCCTAAGGTCTACGAGCAGTACTTC
J: TRBJ2-7
D: NA
length: 16
size: NA
V: TRBV4-1

CDR3: CASRRFGVYEQYF
DNA: TGTGCCAGCAGGCGATTTGGCGTCTACGAGCAGTACTTC
J: TRBJ2-7
D: NA
length: 13
size: few
V: TRBV28

CDR3: CASSLRRRVAYEQYF
DNA: TGTGCCAGCAGCCTTCGACGGCGTGTAGCCTACGAGCAGTACTTC
J: TRBJ2-7
D: NA
length: 15
size: few
V: TRBV7-3

CDR3: CASSQGSRLNTEAFF
DNA: TGTGCCAGCAGCCAGGGGTCCAGGTTGAACACTGAAGCTTTCTTT
J: TRBJ1-1
D: NA
length: 15
size: NA
V: TRBV14

CDR3: CASSVGLNSYNEQYF
DNA: TGTGCCAGCAGCGTGGGGCTGAACTCCTACAATGAGCAGTACTTC
J: TRBJ2-7
D: NA
length: 15
size: few
V: TRBV9

CDR3: CASGRLTSSGANVLTF
DNA: TGTGCCAGCGGGAGGTTGACAAGCTCTGGGGCCAACGTCCTGACTTTC
J: TRBJ2-6
D: NA
length: 16
size: few
V: TRBV27

CDR3: CASSQGISGSRYEQYF
DNA: TGTGCCAGCAGCCAAGGGATTAGCGGGAGTAGGTACGAGCAGTACTTC
J: TRBJ2-7
D: TRBD2
length: 16
size: NA
V: TRBV3-1

CDR3: CASSSRDRGRNEQYF
DNA: TGTGCCAGCAGCTCCCGCGACAGGGGGCGCAACGAGCAGTACTTC
J: TRBJ2-7
D: TRBD1
length: 15
size: NA
V: TRBV7-9

CDR3: CASSFSQQGARDNEQYF
DNA: TGTGCCAGCAGTTTCTCACAGCAGGGGGCAAGAGACAATGAGCAGTACTTC
J: TRBJ2-5
D: TRBD1
length: 17
size: NA
V: TRBV28

CDR3: CASSSFKTGNGQPQHF
DNA: TGTGCCAGCAGCTCCTTTAAAACAGGGAACGGGCAGCCCCAGCATTTT
J: TRBJ1-5
D: NA
length: 16
size: NA
V: TRBV7-9

CDR3: CASSQESREITGELFF
DNA: TGTGCCAGCAGCCAAGAATCTAGGGAGATTACCGGGGAGCTGTTTTTT
J: TRBJ2-2
D: NA
length: 16
size: NA
V: TRBV3-1

CDR3: CASSLSSGQGTYEQYF
DNA: TGCGCCAGCAGCCTCTCCTCGGGACAGGGTACCTACGAGCAGTACTTC
J: TRBJ2-7
D: TRBD1
length: 16
size: NA
V: TRBV5-1

CDR3: CASSSEGIEQYF
DNA: TGCGCCAGCAGCTCAGAAGGGATCGAGCAGTACTTC
J: TRBJ2-7
D: NA
length: 12
size: NA
V: TRBV5-1

CDR3: CASSSIAGGYEQYF
DNA: TGTGCCAGCAGTAGTATAGCGGGAGGCTACGAGCAGTACTTC
J: TRBJ2-7
D: TRBD2
length: 14
size: NA
V: TRBV27